This TCR beta chain was profiled in a study of cytomegalovirus exposure and HLA in healthy donors (dated by TCRdb to 2016 to 2017). For context, the study as a whole: An earlier analysis of some 600 of the donors reported 276 Gb of sequence data and roughly 120 million unique TCR beta sequences obtained from about 180 million T cells. The study combined high-throughput TCR immunosequencing, statistical association of individual TCRs with disease status, and machine learning to predict cytomegalovirus infection status. HLA typing included class I and class II loci at four-digit resolution. In addition to the first cohort of 666 subjects, a separate validation cohort of approximately 120 different subjects was used. A handful of DR-DQ haplotypes were handled as single units for association and clustering because linkage in the cohort was strong. The number of typed donors differed by locus: about 620-640 for A, B, C, DRB1 and DQB1; 500 to 550 for DQA1; approximately 600 for DPA1; and about 450 for DPB1. Donor age, sex, ethnicity and CMV serostatus were compiled alongside the repertoire data. Genome-wide SNP genotypes for about 65% of the 666 donors were used in a later genetic analysis, which treated that subset as a discovery cohort. Among about 390 genotyped donors of the cohort, an average of approximately 240,000 unique TCR beta nucleotide sequences were sequenced per donor, around a sixth of them non-productive. All discovery cohort repertoires had been generated on a single sequencing platform. The study profiled the T cell repertoires of around 700 subjects by immunosequencing and related them to cytomegalovirus serostatus. In a later analysis, previously published TCR beta repertoires from fewer than 750 donors were re-analyzed and high-resolution HLA genotyping was added so that TCR occurrence patterns could be studied. An earlier analysis of several hundred of the donors applied high-throughput TCR beta sequencing to assess whether each TCR beta V gene segment acted as functional or pseudogenic. About 280 gigabases of sequencing data and approximately 84 million unique TCR sequences were included in an early release covering several hundred HLA-typed donors. In the later analysis, no new phenotypic data were used to find candidate immune exposures; instead, reliance was placed on TCR beta sequences and their occurrence across donors. The genetic ancestry cluster associated with self-reported Caucasian donors included 81% of the 398 genotyped donors. The study aimed to test whether signatures of past pathogen exposure could be identified by cataloging public T cell receptors.

Libraries were constructed by the immunoSEQ multiplex PCR assay. For the multiplex PCR, a mixture combining 60 forward primers for TCR Vbeta segments and 13 reverse primers for TCR Jbeta segments was used. The CDR3 region of rearranged TCR beta genes was amplified from genomic DNA with a multiplex PCR assay. The amplified TCR beta libraries were sequenced on the Illumina HiSeq System as 87-base-pair reads. In the paper's pipeline: In a later analysis, tens of millions of unique TCR beta chains were counted across the approximately 640 repertoires, and roughly 11 million of these chains were shared by at least two donors. Raw reads were error-corrected and collapsed into unique sequences by a nearest-neighbor algorithm in which closely related sequences were merged to remove PCR and sequencing errors. To assign V, D and J gene segments, CDR3 sequences were aligned to IMGT reference sequences. For a sequence to be retained, a match of at least six nucleotides to both a V gene segment and a J gene segment was required. A rearrangement counted as productive if the CDR3 had no stop codons and remained in frame with V and J, and every other rearrangement counted as non-productive. Following IMGT convention, CDR3 was defined as the stretch from the second conserved V-encoded cysteine to the conserved J-encoded phenylalanine. The earlier analysis of 587 of the donors excluded sequences that lacked an unambiguous match to a single V gene segment. In an earlier analysis of some 590 of the donors, a V segment was called functional when productive rearrangements were above 56.7%, and segregating when the standard deviation between donors exceeded 5%. To diagnose cytomegalovirus status from the catalog of TCR beta chain sequences, a statistical classification framework was built. In a later analysis, V and J genes were assigned by comparing TCR nucleotide sequences against IMGT/GENE-DB human TR gene sequences. The TCRdist pipeline was used in a later analysis to assign CDR3 sequences and most-parsimonious VDJ recombination scenarios. In a later analysis, every TCR beta chain was defined by the combination of its CDR3 amino acid sequence and its V-gene family, and reads without a unique V-gene family were dropped. As a way to deal with suspected cross-contamination and a sequencing artifact, a later analysis dropped roughly 620 nucleotide sequences that were highly shared and had low generation probability. In a later analysis, a clonal expansion index was calculated for each public chain from normalized within-repertoire ranks of inferred template counts. A later analysis computed generation probabilities with a VDJ recombination model fitted to out-of-frame rearrangements, and checked the results against IGoR. In a later analysis, TCR-TCR, TCR-HLA and TCR-CMV co-occurrence was scored with hypergeometric tests, and a repertoire-size bias correction was applied to TCR pairs. False discovery rates were estimated in a later analysis by permuting HLA or CMV assignments 20 times. In a later analysis, co-occurring TCRs were grouped using DBSCAN, and TCRdist sequence similarity was added for clustering within HLA-allele-positive subsets. Repertoires with fewer than 30,000 or more than 120,000 public chains, plus five repertoires with anomalous nucleotide sharing, were excluded from co-occurrence clustering. The table was pulled from immuneACCESS by TCRdb, which kept in-frame rearrangements only. Such tables lose some clones; where checked, under half of the loss comes from unresolved V genes, and the rest has no known cause. V and J calls and clone size are copied from that table; D and trimming were computed from the DNA. Counted in this sample were 75,000 to 100,000 clones; 50% to 80% of them appeared once. 3.2% of the sample lies in the top ten.

The cohort was made up of hundreds of healthy bone marrow donors. At the time of sampling, all cohort members were nominally healthy, though unrecorded immune exposures were likely present. The donor tested CMV seronegative, placing the donor among the approximately 400 seronegative members of the cohort. A peripheral blood sample was collected from each donor, and TCR beta sequencing was performed on peripheral blood mononuclear cells. Genomic DNA was extracted from the blood cell samples with the Qiagen DNeasy Blood Extraction Kit. Based on the germline V gene, the CDR1 and CDR2 sequences are SGDLS and YYNGEE. Trimming leaves V shorter by 0 bases and J shorter by 8 bases, with the junction holding 16 bases beyond the gene matches. Counted from cysteine to phenylalanine, this CDR3 has 19 amino acids. This entry keeps only the CDR3 DNA: 57 bases, framed from base 1. Overall study results and their limits: In a later analysis, HLA-associated TCR beta chains showed more clonal expansion and lower generation probabilities than non-associated chains that were equally common. Most CMV-associated TCR beta chains appeared to be HLA-restricted in a later analysis, and the HLA associations seemed to be driven largely by CMV exposure. Roughly uniform sequencing depth across donors was assumed in presence/absence analyses, although this assumption may not hold. Cytomegalovirus status was reported to be diagnosed by the classifier with high specificity and sensitivity in both the original and validation cohorts. Compared with the roughly 670-donor mean, donors in an Asian-associated ancestry cluster had fewer N-insertions in productive TCRs, according to a later genetic analysis. When HLA alleles, especially DR and DQ, strongly co-occurred, attributing TCR associations to individual alleles was difficult. The 87-base-pair reads could not distinguish some IMGT-functional V segments, including TRBV6-2 and TRBV6-3, so those segments were excluded. A later analysis associated around 16,000 TCR beta sequences with specific HLA alleles at a false discovery rate of 0.05. Immune exposure information for the cohort was limited to CMV serostatus. A group of highly shared sequence variants was considered likely to be a technical artifact of the sequencing pipeline. In this cohort, only TCR beta chains were sequenced, and detectable features were limited by the absence of alpha or paired-chain data. A later analysis found that TCR association rates varied across HLA loci, with DRB1 alleles showing the most associated TCRs and HLA-C alleles the fewest. It was suggested by the authors that the approach could potentially be generalized to other disease states and immunological phenotypes. In an earlier analysis of several hundred of the donors, most TCR beta V segments were observed in productive rearrangements about 90% or about 30% of the time, broadly matching IMGT annotations. Because HLA typing was unavailable for some donors at each locus, only the typed subset was used in association tests. Several of the top co-occurrence clusters appeared to be linked to parvovirus B19, influenza, CMV and Epstein-Barr virus, according to a later analysis. V-gene and J-gene trimming of TCR beta chains was associated with a missense DCLRE1C variant in a later genetic analysis, and the association was replicated in an independent cohort. The earlier analysis of about 600 of the donors excluded fewer than 20 rarely observed V segments, including chromosome 9 orphons, because counts were too low. Most TCR sequences were seen in very few donors, while some public TCRs were found in many individuals. A further reported finding was that TCR beta sequences accurately predicted the HLA-A and HLA-B alleles for most subjects in the first cohort. In vitro tests confirmed that three of the cytomegalovirus-associated TCR beta chains recognize cytomegalovirus antigens. Correlated functional status among segregating V segments might reflect linkage disequilibrium, but an unknown experimental factor could not be ruled out. In the study, roughly 160 TCR beta chains were listed as associated with cytomegalovirus.

In the case of this clone: What this receptor recognizes is not known. No clone much larger than this one lies a single base away; base qualities are absent.

The sequence is built from TRBV9 and TRBJ2-2; a stretch of 10 junction bases matches TRBD2. This clonotype was sampled from a man in his 60s in good health and CMV-seronegative. The sequenced sample was PBMCs. The CDR3 protein is CASSVGGVGASGGAGELFF. The DNA sequence is TGTGCCAGCAGCGTAGGAGGAGTGGGGGCTAGCGGGGGTGCTGGGGAGCTGTTTTTT.